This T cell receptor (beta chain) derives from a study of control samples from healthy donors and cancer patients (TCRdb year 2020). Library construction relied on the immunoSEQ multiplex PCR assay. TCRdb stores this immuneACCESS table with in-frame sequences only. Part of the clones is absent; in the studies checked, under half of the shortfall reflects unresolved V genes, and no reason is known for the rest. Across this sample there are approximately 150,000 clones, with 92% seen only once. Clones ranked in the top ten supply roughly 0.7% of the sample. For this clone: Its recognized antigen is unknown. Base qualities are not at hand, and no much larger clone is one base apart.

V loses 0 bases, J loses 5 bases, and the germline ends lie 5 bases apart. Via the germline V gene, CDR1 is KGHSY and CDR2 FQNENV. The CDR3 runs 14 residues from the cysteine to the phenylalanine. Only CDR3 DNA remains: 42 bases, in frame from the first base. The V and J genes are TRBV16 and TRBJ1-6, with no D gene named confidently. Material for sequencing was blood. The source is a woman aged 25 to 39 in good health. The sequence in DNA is TGTGCCAGCAGCCAATCAGCAGATAATTCACCCCTCCACTTT. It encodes CASSQSADNSPLHF.